Following are 10 T cell receptor beta chains from one sample sequenced in a study of regulatory T cells in long-lasting Graves disease. Arm-PCR of CDR3 regions and iRepertoire HTBI primers were used to build TCR beta libraries. Via MiXCR, TCRdb re-called the multiplex PCR reads, giving one row per CDR3 protein. Of a few hundred thousand distinct CDR3 sequences listed, about a quarter are singletons. Regarding time point: persistent/refractory GD, antithyroid drugs over 5 years with positive TRAb. Extracted PBMC RNA gave rise to the TCR library. Here the sequenced sample was peripheral blood mononuclear cells (PBMCs), taken when the disease was refractory, from a patient treated with antithyroid drugs. These receptors all come from a female donor with Graves disease.

This clonotype has ten or more counts. V usage is TRBV28 and J usage is TRBJ2-7, with a weak D call TRBD1 (6 bases). The CDR3 runs 14 residues. Germline V gene lookup returns CDR1 MDHEN and CDR2 SYDVKM. V lost 6 bases and J 6 bases, leaving 18 bases between the germline ends. This CDR3 reads CASREPQVGGEQYF. Written as DNA, the CDR3 is TGTGCCAGCAGAGAGCCACAGGTAGGGGGCGAGCAGTACTTC. Together with reference TRBV28 and TRBJ2-7, the CDR3 gives the full variable domain: DVKVTQSSRYLVKRTGEKVFLECVQDMDHENMFWYRQDPGLGLRLIYFSYDVKMKEKGDIPEGYSVSREKKERFSLILESASTNQTSMYLCASREPQVGGEQYFGPGTRLTVT.

Only one count was recorded for this clonotype. The chain recombines TRBV3-1 with TRBJ1-6, with D perhaps matching TRBD1 (6 bases). CDR1 and CDR2 from the germline V gene are LGHDT and YNNKEL (reference sequence). Trimming shortened V by 0 bases and J by 9 bases, and 12 bases separated the two germline ends. The CDR3 extends over 15 amino acids. CDR3 amino acids: CASSQDGTSTSPLHF. In DNA, the CDR3 is TGTGCCAGCAGCCAAGATGGGACAAGTACTTCACCCCTCCACTTT.

The chain uses TRBV7-2 and TRBJ2-7; maybe TRBD2 (7 bases). Germline lookup yields CDR1 SGHTA and CDR2 FQGNSA. This CDR3 has 16 residues. Trimming took 5 bases from V and 3 from J, leaving 20 bases between them. The CDR3 loop reads CASSPGDWREHYEQYF. The CDR3 DNA reads as TGTGCCAGCAGCCCAGGGGATTGGCGGGAGCACTACGAGCAGTACTTC.

The chain recombines TRBV3-1 with TRBJ1-5; perhaps TRBD1 as D (5 bases). V lost 2 bases to trimming and J lost 3 bases, with 11 bases between them. The CDR3 contains 15 residues. Germline V gene sequence: CDR1 LGHDT, CDR2 YNNKEL (reference sequence). CDR3 region: CASSQSGTLNQPQHF. The CDR3 coding sequence is TGTGCCAGCAGCCAATCCGGGACGCTCAATCAGCCCCAGCATTTT.

This clonotype was counted a few times. The J gene is TRBJ2-7, the V gene TRBV30, with 8 nucleotides matching TRBD1. V shed 2 bases and J 7 bases; nucleotides not matched to a gene: 10. Germline CDR1 and CDR2: GTSNPN and SVGIG (reference sequence). The CDR3 has 14 amino acids. DNA of the CDR3: TGTGCCTGGAGTACCCCGGGACAGGCCTGGGAGCAGTACTTC. This translates into CAWSTPGQAWEQYF.

This clonotype was counted ten times or more. The chain uses TRBV7-9 and TRBJ2-5, with TRBD2 matching 11 bases. J was trimmed by 5 bases and V by 5 bases; bases with no gene match: 13. CDR3 length equals 17 residues. CDR1 and CDR2 (germline): SEHNR, FQNEAQ (reference sequence). CDR3 DNA sequence: TGTGCCAGCAGCCCCTCTAGCGGGAGGTCCCGGAGGGAGACCCAGTACTTC. It specifies CASSPSSGRSRRETQYF.

Turning to this clonotype: It may be a read error: a sequence one base away is much more abundant. This chain links TRBV29-1 with TRBJ2-7; either TRBD1 or TRBD2 may supply D (5 bases each). V dropped 4 bases and J dropped 3 bases, with 10 bases sitting between them. The CDR3 has 12 residues. Germline V CDR1 and CDR2: SQVTM, ANQGSEA. The CDR3 DNA follows: TGCAGCGTTGTCGGGACCCACTACGAGCAGTACTTC. It codes for CSVVGTHYEQYF.

The rearrangement uses TRBV10-3 and TRBJ2-7; maybe TRBD2 (6 bases). Germline lookup yields CDR1 ENHRY and CDR2 SYGVKD. V was cut by 4 bases and J by 6 bases, with 10 bases left in between. This CDR3 has 12 residues. As DNA, the CDR3 is TGTGCCATCAGTGCATCTAGCGTCGAGCAGTACTTC. This gives the protein CAISASSVEQYF.

The sample holds many counts of this clonotype. This chain uses TRBV20-1 with TRBJ2-5, with TRBD1 matching over 7 bases. The V and J ends lost 4 bases and 2 bases, in that order; junction bases with no gene match: 10. Looked up from germline, CDR1 is DFQATT and CDR2 is SNEGSKA (reference sequence). This CDR3 is 15 amino acids long. The CDR3 sequence: CSANYLRGQQETQYF. Written as DNA, the CDR3 is TGCAGTGCTAACTACCTTAGGGGACAGCAAGAGACCCAGTACTTC.

This clonotype appeared a few times. The V and J genes are TRBV6-2 or TRBV6-3 and TRBJ2-7; 9 nucleotides agree with TRBD1. This CDR3 comprises 15 residues. Germline CDR1 reads MNHEY; CDR2 reads SVGEGT. V dropped 2 bases and J dropped 2; count of bases not matched to a gene: 4. The DNA for the CDR3 is TGTGCCAGCAGTTACGGACAGGGGAGGGCCTACGAGCAGTACTTC. Its translation: CASSYGQGRAYEQYF.